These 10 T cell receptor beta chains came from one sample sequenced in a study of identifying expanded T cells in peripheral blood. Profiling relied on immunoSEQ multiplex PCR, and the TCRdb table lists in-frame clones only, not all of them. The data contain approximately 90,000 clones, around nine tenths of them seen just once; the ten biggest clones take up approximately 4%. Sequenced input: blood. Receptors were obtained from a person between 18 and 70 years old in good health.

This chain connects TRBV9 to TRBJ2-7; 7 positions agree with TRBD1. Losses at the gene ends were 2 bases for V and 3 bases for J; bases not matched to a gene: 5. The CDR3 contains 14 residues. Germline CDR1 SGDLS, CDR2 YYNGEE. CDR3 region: CASSVGDRVYEQYF. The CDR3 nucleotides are TGTGCCAGCAGCGTTGGGGACAGAGTCTACGAGCAGTACTTC.

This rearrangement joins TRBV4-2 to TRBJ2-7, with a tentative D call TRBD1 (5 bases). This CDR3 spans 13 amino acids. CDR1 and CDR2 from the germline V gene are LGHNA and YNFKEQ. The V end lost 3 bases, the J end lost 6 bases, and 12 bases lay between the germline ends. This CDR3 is CASSQFQGGEQYF. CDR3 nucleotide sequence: TGTGCCAGCAGCCAGTTTCAGGGTGGCGAGCAGTACTTC.

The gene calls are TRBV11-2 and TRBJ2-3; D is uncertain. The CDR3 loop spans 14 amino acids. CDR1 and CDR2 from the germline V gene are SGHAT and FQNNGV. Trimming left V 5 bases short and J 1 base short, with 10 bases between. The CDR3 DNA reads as TGTGCCAGCAGCCCGACACTGCGCACAGATACGCAGTATTTT. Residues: CASSPTLRTDTQYF. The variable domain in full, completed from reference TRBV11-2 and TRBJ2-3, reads EAGVAQSPRYKIIEKRQSVAFWCNPISGHATLYWYQQILGQGPKLLIQFQNNGVVDDSQLPKDRFSAERLKGVDSTLKIQPAKLEDSAVYLCASSPTLRTDTQYFGPGTRLTVL.

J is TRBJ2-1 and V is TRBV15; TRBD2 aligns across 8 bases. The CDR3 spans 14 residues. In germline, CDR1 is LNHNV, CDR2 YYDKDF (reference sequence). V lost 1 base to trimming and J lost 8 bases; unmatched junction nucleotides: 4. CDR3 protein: CATSRAGRVDEQFF. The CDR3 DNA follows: TGTGCCACCAGCAGAGCCGGGAGGGTAGATGAGCAGTTCTTC. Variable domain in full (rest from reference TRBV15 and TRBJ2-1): DAMVIQNPRYQVTQFGKPVTLSCSQTLNHNVMYWYQQKSSQAPKLLFHYYDKDFNNEADTPDNFQSRRPNTSFCFLDIRSPGLGDTAMYLCATSRAGRVDEQFFGPGTRLTVL.

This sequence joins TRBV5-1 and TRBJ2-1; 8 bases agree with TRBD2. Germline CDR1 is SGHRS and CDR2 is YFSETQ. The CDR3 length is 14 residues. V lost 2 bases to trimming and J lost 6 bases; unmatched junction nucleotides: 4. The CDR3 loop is CASSFGGTSNEQFF. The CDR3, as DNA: TGCGCCAGCAGCTTTGGGGGGACTAGCAATGAGCAGTTCTTC.

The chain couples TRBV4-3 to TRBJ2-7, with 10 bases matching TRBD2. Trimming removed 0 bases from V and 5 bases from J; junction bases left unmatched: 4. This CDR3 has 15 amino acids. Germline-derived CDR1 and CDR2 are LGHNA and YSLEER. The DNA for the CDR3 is TGCGCCAGCAGCCAAGATCGGCTAGCGGGAGACGAGCAGTACTTC. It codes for CASSQDRLAGDEQYF.

The CDR3, as DNA: TGTGCAAGTCGCACACCGGGGGAGGCTGAGGAGACCCAGTACTTC. Its translation: CASRTPGEAEETQYF. This chain uses TRBV12-2 with TRBJ2-5; the listed D gene, TRBD2, was not tested against the DNA. TRBV12-2 is given as a pseudogene. This CDR3 is 15 amino acids long.

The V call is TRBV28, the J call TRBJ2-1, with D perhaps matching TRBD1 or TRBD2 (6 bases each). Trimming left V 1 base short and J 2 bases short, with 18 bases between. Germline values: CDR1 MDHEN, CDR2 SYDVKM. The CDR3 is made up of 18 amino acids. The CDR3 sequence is CASSLLAAPGGPYNEQFF. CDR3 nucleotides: TGTGCCAGCAGTTTATTGGCGGCCCCCGGGGGCCCCTACAATGAGCAGTTCTTC.

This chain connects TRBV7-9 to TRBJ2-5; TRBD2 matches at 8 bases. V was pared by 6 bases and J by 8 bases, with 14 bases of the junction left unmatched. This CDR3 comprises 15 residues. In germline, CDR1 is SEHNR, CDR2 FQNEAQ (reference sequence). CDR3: CASRPDTGRGDTQYF. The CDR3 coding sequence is TGTGCCAGCAGACCCGACACCGGGAGGGGAGACACCCAGTACTTC.

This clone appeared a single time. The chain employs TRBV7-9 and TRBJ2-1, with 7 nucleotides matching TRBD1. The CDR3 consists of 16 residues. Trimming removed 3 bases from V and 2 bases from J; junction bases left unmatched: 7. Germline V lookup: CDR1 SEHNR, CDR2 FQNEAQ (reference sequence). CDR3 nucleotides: TGTGCCAGCAGCTTGTTCCAGGGGGTAACCTACAATGAGCAGTTCTTC. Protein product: CASSLFQGVTYNEQFF.